Listed below are T cell receptor beta chains from one sample, sequenced in a study of blood T cell repertoires in COVID-19. This table comes from immunoSEQ multiplex PCR, and its TCRdb copy is limited to in-frame clones, with some not included. The table lists 140,000 or so clones, about 87% of them singletons. The sample taken for sequencing was peripheral blood. Every receptor here comes from a woman aged 45-60 years with acute or convalescent COVID-19. The CDR3 runs from the conserved cysteine through the conserved F or W. The D gene is left open where the match is weak. Rows may omit the clone size; those that give it use once, few, many or a size class.

V: TRBV9
size: -
J: TRBJ2-7
D: TRBD2
DNA: TGTGCCAGCAGCGTAGGACCCAGCGGGGGTGAAAGCGGCTACGAGCAGTACTTC
CDR3: CASSVGPSGGESGYEQYF

V: TRBV5-1
size: -
J: TRBJ1-3
D: -
DNA: TGCGCCAGCAGCTTGGCCCCCCTAGGTGGAAACACCATATATTTT
CDR3: CASSLAPLGGNTIYF

V: TRBV4-1
size: -
J: TRBJ1-3
D: TRBD1
DNA: TGCGCCAGCAGCCAAAGCTCCGGGACAGGTAGCAATCTTTCTGGAAACACCATATATTTT
CDR3: CASSQSSGTGSNLSGNTIYF

V: TRBV6-5
size: -
J: TRBJ2-3
D: -
DNA: TGTGCCAGCAGTCCAGGGTCAAGCACAGATACGCAGTATTTT
CDR3: CASSPGSSTDTQYF

V: TRBV18
size: -
J: TRBJ2-6
D: -
DNA: TGTGCCAGCTCACCCCAGGCCCACTCTGGGGCCAACGTCCTGACTTTC
CDR3: CASSPQAHSGANVLTF

V: TRBV27
size: -
J: TRBJ2-7
D: -
DNA: TGTGCCAGCAGTTTATTGAGGGGGGGCGAGCAGTACTTC
CDR3: CASSLLRGGEQYF

V: TRBV19
size: -
J: TRBJ1-5
D: -
DNA: TGTGCCAGTAGGGCCTGGACAGCCGCTGATCAGCCCCAGCATTTT
CDR3: CASRAWTAADQPQHF

V: TRBV6-5
size: few
J: TRBJ1-2
D: TRBD1
DNA: TGTGCCAGCAGTTACTCAGGACAGGCTGGCTACACCTTC
CDR3: CASSYSGQAGYTF

V: TRBV5-6
size: once
J: TRBJ1-1
D: -
DNA: TGTGCCAGCAGCGGAGGGGACGACACTGAAGCTTTCTTT
CDR3: CASSGGDDTEAFF

V: TRBV19
size: -
J: TRBJ2-6
D: TRBD1
DNA: TGTGCCAGTGCGGCGGGACAGGGGGCCTCTGGGGCCAACGTCCTGACTTTC
CDR3: CASAAGQGASGANVLTF

V: TRBV6-5
size: -
J: TRBJ2-7
D: -
DNA: TGTGCCAGCAGTAGAACTTATCGTAACCCGTGGGAGCAGTACTTC
CDR3: CASSRTYRNPWEQYF

V: TRBV18
size: -
J: TRBJ2-7
D: -
DNA: TGTGCCAGCTCACCCCTTACGACAGTCCACGAGCAGTACTTC
CDR3: CASSPLTTVHEQYF

V: TRBV19
size: -
J: TRBJ1-5
D: -
DNA: TGTGCCAGTAGCCTAGTGGGGACTGGCAATCAGCCCCAGCATTTT
CDR3: CASSLVGTGNQPQHF

V: TRBV5-1
size: -
J: TRBJ2-7
D: TRBD1
DNA: TGCGCCAGCAGCTTGGAAGGGGGCAGGCTTTACGAGCAGTACTTC
CDR3: CASSLEGGRLYEQYF

V: TRBV5-6
size: -
J: TRBJ1-2
D: -
DNA: TGTGCCAGCAGCCGAGAGGCAGGCTACACCTTC
CDR3: CASSREAGYTF

V: TRBV19
size: few
J: TRBJ1-2
D: -
DNA: TGTGCCAGTAGTGCCGTCCGGGGGACCTATGGCTACACCTTC
CDR3: CASSAVRGTYGYTF

V: TRBV2
size: once
J: TRBJ1-5
D: -
DNA: TGTGCCAGCAGTGCGGACGGACAGCTAAATCAGCCCCAGCATTTT
CDR3: CASSADGQLNQPQHF

V: TRBV5-8
size: -
J: TRBJ1-1
D: -
DNA: TGTGCCAGCAGCTTGCACCGGGAAGCTTTCTTT
CDR3: CASSLHREAFF

V: TRBV3-1/TRBV3-2
size: -
J: TRBJ2-3
D: -
DNA: TGTGCCAGCAGCCAATGGGCAGACCCGTCAGATACGCAGTATTTT
CDR3: CASSQWADPSDTQYF

V: TRBV5-4
size: once
J: TRBJ2-5
D: -
DNA: TGTGCCAGCAGCTTTGATTCGGGAAAAGAGACCCAGTACTTC
CDR3: CASSFDSGKETQYF

V: TRBV10-3
size: -
J: TRBJ2-2
D: TRBD2
DNA: TGTGCCATCCGCGGGGGACTAGCGGGGATGGGGAACACCGGGGAGCTGTTTTTT
CDR3: CAIRGGLAGMGNTGELFF

V: TRBV3-1/TRBV3-2
size: -
J: TRBJ1-2
D: -
DNA: TGTGCCAGCAGCCCGGGGACTGCTAACTATGGCTACACCTTC
CDR3: CASSPGTANYGYTF

V: TRBV5-1
size: -
J: TRBJ2-2
D: TRBD1
DNA: TGCGCCAGCAGCCCCGGGACAGCGAACACCGGGGAGCTGTTTTTT
CDR3: CASSPGTANTGELFF